Listed below are T cell receptor beta chains from one sample, sequenced in a study of blood T cells in healthy people across ages. In TCRdb, the 5' RACE reads were re-called with MiXCR into one record per CDR3 protein. The profile covers about 1,600,000 distinct CDR3 sequences, with 42% appearing a single time and roughly 8.2% taken by the ten largest. The sample taken for sequencing was blood. Every receptor here comes from a woman under 30 in good health. Both conserved end residues are part of each CDR3. Each record gives: CDR3 length, J gene, V gene, D gene, clone size, CDR3 protein, CDR3 DNA. D genes are given only for firm matches. Some rows mark clone size as missing; the rest say once, few, many or name a class of expanded clone.

>12|TRBJ2-4|TRBV21-1|NA|NA
CASSKGTREQYF
TGTGCCAGCAGCAAAGGGACTAGAGAGCAGTACTTC
>16|TRBJ1-2|TRBV10-3|TRBD1|NA
CAISEAGTGVNYGYTF
TGTGCCATCAGTGAAGCCGGGACAGGAGTTAACTATGGCTACACCTTC
>11|TRBJ2-2|TRBV29-1|NA|few
CSVEGTGELFF
TGCAGCGTTGAAGGGACCGGGGAGCTGTTTTTT
>17|TRBJ2-5|TRBV15|NA|NA
CATSRDLEGAFQETQYF
TGTGCCACCAGCAGAGATCTCGAGGGAGCCTTCCAAGAGACCCAGTACTTC
>16|TRBJ1-2|TRBV27|NA|NA
CASSYLGTDSNYGYTF
TGTGCCAGCAGTTACCTCGGCACCGACTCTAACTATGGCTACACCTTC
>14|TRBJ2-7|TRBV2|NA|NA
CASSEAVPAEEQYF
TGTGCCAGCAGTGAAGCGGTCCCGGCGGAGGAGCAGTACTTC
>16|TRBJ1-5|TRBV3-1|NA|NA
CASSPRDSYRGQPQHF
TGTGCCAGCAGCCCCCGGGACTCGTACCGAGGGCAGCCCCAGCATTTT
>19|TRBJ1-6|TRBV11-2|NA|NA
CASSASHGGLSSYNSPLHF
TGTGCCAGCAGCGCCTCTCATGGGGGCCTGAGCTCCTATAATTCACCCCTCCACTTT
>16|TRBJ2-3|TRBV12-3/TRBV12-4|NA|NA
CASSFSLTAYTDTQYF
TGTGCCAGCAGTTTTTCACTAACGGCGTACACAGATACGCAGTATTTT
>17|TRBJ1-5|TRBV6-1|NA|NA
CASRPQGRSDSNQPQHF
TGTGCCAGCAGACCCCAGGGGCGTAGCGATAGCAATCAGCCCCAGCATTTT
>14|TRBJ2-1|TRBV10-1|TRBD1|NA
CASSAGQGGGEQFF
TGCGCCAGCAGCGCGGGACAGGGAGGCGGTGAGCAGTTCTTC